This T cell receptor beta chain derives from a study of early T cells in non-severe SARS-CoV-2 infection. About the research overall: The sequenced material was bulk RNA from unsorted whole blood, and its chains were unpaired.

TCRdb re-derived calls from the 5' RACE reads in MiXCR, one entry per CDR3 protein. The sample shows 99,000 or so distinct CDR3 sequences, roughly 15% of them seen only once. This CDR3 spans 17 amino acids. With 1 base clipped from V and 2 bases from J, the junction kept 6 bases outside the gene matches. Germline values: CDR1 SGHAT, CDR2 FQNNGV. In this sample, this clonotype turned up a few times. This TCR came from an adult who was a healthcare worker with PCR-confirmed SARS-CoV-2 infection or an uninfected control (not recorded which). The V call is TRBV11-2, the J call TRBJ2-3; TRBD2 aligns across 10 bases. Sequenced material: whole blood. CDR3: CASSLGASGGLTDTQYF. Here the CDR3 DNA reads TGTGCCAGCAGCTTAGGGGCTAGCGGGGGACTCACAGATACGCAGTATTTT.